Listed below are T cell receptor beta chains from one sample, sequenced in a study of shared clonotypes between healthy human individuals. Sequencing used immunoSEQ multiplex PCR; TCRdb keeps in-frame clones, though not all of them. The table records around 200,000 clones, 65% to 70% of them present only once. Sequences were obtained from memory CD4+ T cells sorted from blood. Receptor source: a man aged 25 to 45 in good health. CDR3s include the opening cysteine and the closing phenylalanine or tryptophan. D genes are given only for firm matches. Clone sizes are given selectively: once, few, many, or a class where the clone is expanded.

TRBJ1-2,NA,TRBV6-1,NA,TGTGCCAGCAGTGAATTTGTCCATTCAGCGGGCTACACCTTC,CASSEFVHSAGYTF
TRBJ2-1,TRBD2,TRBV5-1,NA,TGCGCCAGCAGCTTCGGCTCTAGCGGGGGGGCAAACAATGAGCAGTTCTTC,CASSFGSSGGANNEQFF
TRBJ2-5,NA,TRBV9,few,TGTGCCAGCAGTTCCAGACCCCAAGAGACCCAGTACTTC,CASSSRPQETQYF
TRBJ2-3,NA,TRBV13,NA,TGTGCCAGCAGCCTTGGAGTTTCGCACACAGATACGCAGTATTTT,CASSLGVSHTDTQYF
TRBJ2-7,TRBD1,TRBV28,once,TGTGCCAGCAGAGATTCCGGGACAGGGGGGAGCGAGCAGTACTTC,CASRDSGTGGSEQYF
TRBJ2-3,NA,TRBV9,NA,TGTGCCAGCAGTTTCGTTTGGGATACGCAGTATTTT,CASSFVWDTQYF
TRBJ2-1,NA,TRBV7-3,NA,TGTGCCAGCAGCTTACTAGGGCGGAATGAGCAGTTCTTC,CASSLLGRNEQFF
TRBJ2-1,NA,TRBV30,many,TGTGCCTGGAGTGTCTCTAACGGCAATGAGCAGTTCTTC,CAWSVSNGNEQFF
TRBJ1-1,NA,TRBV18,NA,TGTGCCAGCTCACCATCCAGGGTTGACGGTGGCACTGAAGCTTTCTTT,CASSPSRVDGGTEAFF
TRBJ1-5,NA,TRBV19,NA,TGTGCCAGTAGTATAGGCCCCAGGGGTAACAATCAGCCCCAGCATTTT,CASSIGPRGNNQPQHF
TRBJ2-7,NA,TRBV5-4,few,TGTGCCAGCAGCTTGGATCAGTGGACCTACGAGCAGTACTTC,CASSLDQWTYEQYF
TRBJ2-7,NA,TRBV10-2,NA,TGCGCCAGCAGTGAGACAGGCGGGATGAAGTCCTACGAGCAGTACTTC,CASSETGGMKSYEQYF
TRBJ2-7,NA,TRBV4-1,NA,TGCGCCAGCAGCCAAGATTACGGCTACGAGCAGTACTTC,CASSQDYGYEQYF
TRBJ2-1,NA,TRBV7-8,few,TGTGCCAGCAGCTTTCGATCCAACTTAGTGCCTGAGCAGTTCTTC,CASSFRSNLVPEQFF
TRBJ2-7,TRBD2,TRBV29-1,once,TGCAGCGTTGTGGGTATAGCGGGAGGTTCCTACGAGCAGTACTTC,CSVVGIAGGSYEQYF
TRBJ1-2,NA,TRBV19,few,TGTGCCAGCACCGATAAGTTCTATGGCTACACCTTC,CASTDKFYGYTF
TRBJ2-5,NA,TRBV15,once,TGTGCCACCAGCAGCGGGATTGGCCAAGAGACCCAGTACTTC,CATSSGIGQETQYF
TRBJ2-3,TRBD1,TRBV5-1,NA,TGCGCCAGCAGCACCGGGACAGGAGAAACAGATACGCAGTATTTT,CASSTGTGETDTQYF
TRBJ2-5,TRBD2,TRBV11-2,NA,TGTGCCAGCAGCCTGATGCGCGGCGGGAGTGGCGCCGAGACCCAGTACTTC,CASSLMRGGSGAETQYF
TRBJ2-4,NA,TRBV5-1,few,TGCGCCAGCAGCTCAGCCCTTGGTCAAAACATTCAGTACTTC,CASSSALGQNIQYF
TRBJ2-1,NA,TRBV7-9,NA,TGTGCCAGCAGCCCCGGTAGGAGCTCCTACAATGAGCAGTTCTTC,CASSPGRSSYNEQFF
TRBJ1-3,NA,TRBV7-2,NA,TGTGCCAGCAGCTTAAAGGGGAGGTGGAACACCATATATTTT,CASSLKGRWNTIYF
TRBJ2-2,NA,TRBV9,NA,TGTGCCAGCAGCGTAGATGCTTCGGCCTGGGCCGGGGAGCTGTTTTTT,CASSVDASAWAGELFF
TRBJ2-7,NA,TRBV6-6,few,TGTGCCAGCAGTACCCCCCTTGACGAGCAGTACTTC,CASSTPLDEQYF
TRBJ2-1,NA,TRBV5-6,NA,TGTGCCAGCAGCGCTCCCGCTACAGGATACAATGAGCAGTTCTTC,CASSAPATGYNEQFF
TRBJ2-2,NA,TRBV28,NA,TGTGCCAGCAGGGAGACCGCCGTCGGGGAGCTGTTTTTT,CASRETAVGELFF
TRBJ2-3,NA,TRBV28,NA,TGTGCCAGCAGTTATCCTAGCGAAAGCACAGATACGCAGTATTTT,CASSYPSESTDTQYF
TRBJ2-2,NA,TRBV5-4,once,TGTGCCAGCAGCTTGCAGGGCCCCGGGGAGCTGTTTTTT,CASSLQGPGELFF
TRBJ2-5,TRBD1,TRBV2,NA,TGTGCCAGCAGTCTTGAGGGACAGAGGCAAGAGACCCAGTACTTC,CASSLEGQRQETQYF
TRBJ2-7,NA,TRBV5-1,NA,TGCGCCAGCAGCTCAGGATCTAGCGTTTTAACCTACGAGCAGTACTTC,CASSSGSSVLTYEQYF
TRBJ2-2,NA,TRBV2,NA,TGTGCCAGCAGTGCTTTATCGGCAGGTGCGGAGCTGTTTTTT,CASSALSAGAELFF
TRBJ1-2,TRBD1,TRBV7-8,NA,TGTGCCAGCACCGGGACAGGGAACTATGGCTACACCTTC,CASTGTGNYGYTF